These 20 T cell receptor beta chains were all obtained from the same sample, sequenced in a study of identical twins. TCRdb used MiXCR to reprocess the 5' RACE reads, holding one entry per CDR3 protein. The sample shows fewer than 250,000 distinct CDR3 sequences, less than 8% of them seen only once. The same sample was also used in a study of yellow fever vaccine responses in identical twins.

The sample was memory (CD45RO+) T cells sorted from blood. These receptors originate from a young woman in good health.

In this sample, this clonotype turned up many times. The CDR3 region has the DNA TGCGCCAGCAGCTCACAGGGAACCGGGGAGCTGTTTTTT. It translates to CASSSQGTGELFF. The V call is TRBV5-1, the J call TRBJ2-2, with D possibly being TRBD1 (6 bases). Germline V gives CDR1 SGHRS, CDR2 YFSETQ. Trimming stripped 3 bases from V and 5 bases from J, with 8 bases between. The CDR3 loop spans 13 amino acids.

The rearrangement links TRBV6-1 to TRBJ2-7; tentatively, D is TRBD1 (6 bases). Germline assignment: CDR1 MNHNS and CDR2 SASEGT. The V end lost 0 bases, the J end lost 4 bases, and 10 bases lay between the germline ends. The length of the CDR3 is 14 residues. CDR3 DNA sequence: TGTGCCAGCAGTGAAGCGCCGAGGGGGTACGAGCAGTACTTC. It codes for CASSEAPRGYEQYF.

This clonotype was seen more than once but under ten times. The V gene is TRBV7-2, the J gene TRBJ2-7, with 7 bases that match TRBD1. The CDR3 has 13 residues. The ends lost 3 bases at V and 6 bases at J; junction bases unmatched: 5. Germline V gene data show CDR1 as SGHTA and CDR2 as FQGNSA. DNA for the CDR3: TGTGCCAGCAGCTTCCGGGACAGCGGCGAGCAGTACTTC. Amino acids: CASSFRDSGEQYF.

This clonotype turned up a few times. The V and J genes are TRBV4-1 and TRBJ2-5; 11 nucleotides line up with TRBD2. Losses at the gene ends were 1 base for V and 2 bases for J; bases not matched to a gene: 0. Germline-derived CDR1 and CDR2 are MGHRA and YSYEKL. The CDR3 contains 15 residues. As DNA, the CDR3 is TGCGCCAGCAGCCAAGGGACTAGCGGGCAAGAGACCCAGTACTTC. This encodes CASSQGTSGQETQYF.

This clonotype was seen ten or more times. The rearrangement joins TRBV2 to TRBJ2-3, with 9 bases lining up with TRBD2. The CDR3 totals 13 residues. V shed 10 bases and J 5 bases; nucleotides not matched to a gene: 7. Germline assignment: CDR1 SNHLY and CDR2 FYNNEI. The CDR3: CATGGSGGDTQYF. In DNA, the CDR3 is TGTGCCACCGGGGGTAGCGGGGGAGATACGCAGTATTTT.

Ten or more counts support this clonotype. V gene TRBV5-1 combines with J gene TRBJ2-7; 11 bases line up with TRBD1. The CDR3 runs 14 residues. Germline assignment: CDR1 SGHRS and CDR2 YFSETQ. The V and J ends lost 6 bases and 4 bases, in that order; junction bases with no gene match: 6. In DNA form, the CDR3 reads TGCGCCAGCACCCGGACAGGGGGCGGTTACGAGCAGTACTTC. Amino acid sequence: CASTRTGGGYEQYF.

This clonotype appeared many times. The genes are TRBV5-1 and TRBJ2-6, with 7 nucleotides matching TRBD1. The CDR3 has 17 residues. Trimming cost V 0 bases and J 0 bases; bases outside gene matches: 3. Germline CDR1 SGHRS, CDR2 YFSETQ. The CDR3: CASSLAGQSSGANVLTF. The CDR3 nucleotides are TGCGCCAGCAGCTTGGCGGGACAGTCCTCTGGGGCCAACGTCCTGACTTTC.

As to this clonotype: The junction does not match germline at one end; this may be a read error. The CDR3 region has the DNA TGTGCTAGCAGCTTAGGATCGGGATTCCAAGAGACCCAGTACTTC. Translating gives CASSLGSGFQETQYF. The chain couples TRBV7-7 to TRBJ2-5; perhaps TRBD2 as D (5 bases). The CDR3 runs 15 residues. Germline CDR1 and CDR2: SSHAT and FNYEAQ (reference sequence).

This clonotype was detected ten times or more. The J gene is TRBJ2-1, the V gene TRBV12-3 or TRBV12-4, with D maybe TRBD1 (5 bases). Trimming removed 2 bases from V and 9 bases from J, with 11 bases in between. The CDR3 is 13 amino acids. This chain's CDR3 is CASSLLGPGEQFF. CDR3 sequence (DNA): TGTGCCAGCAGTTTATTGGGGCCCGGTGAGCAGTTCTTC.

The gene calls are TRBV11-2 and TRBJ2-7, with D perhaps given as TRBD1 or TRBD2 (6 bases each). The length of the CDR3 is 18 residues. Germline CDR1 SGHAT, CDR2 FQNNGV. Trimming removed 0 bases from V and 0 bases from J, with 18 bases in between. Here the CDR3 reads CASSLDRRAGASSYEQYF. DNA for the CDR3: TGTGCCAGCAGCTTAGATAGGAGGGCAGGGGCCAGCTCCTACGAGCAGTACTTC. The entire variable domain, with the rest obtained from reference TRBV11-2 and TRBJ2-7, is as follows: EAGVAQSPRYKIIEKRQSVAFWCNPISGHATLYWYQQILGQGPKLLIQFQNNGVVDDSQLPKDRFSAERLKGVDSTLKIQPAKLEDSAVYLCASSLDRRAGASSYEQYFGPGTRLTVT.

The chain employs TRBV10-3 and TRBJ2-7; D gene ambiguous. Germline lookup yields CDR1 ENHRY and CDR2 SYGVKD. V was pared by 0 bases and J by 0 bases, with 9 bases between. This CDR3 comprises 15 residues. CDR3 loop: CAISESGRSSYEQYF. For the CDR3, the DNA is TGTGCCATCAGTGAGTCAGGTCGAAGCTCCTACGAGCAGTACTTC.

V gene TRBV29-1 combines with J gene TRBJ2-3, with D uncertain. CDR3 length equals 13 residues. The germline CDR1 and CDR2 sequences are SQVTM and ANQGSEA. V was cut by 4 bases and J by 2 bases, with 10 bases left in between. The CDR3 DNA reads as TGCAGCGTTGTGGGGTCTTCCACAGATACGCAGTATTTT. Protein product: CSVVGSSTDTQYF.

This clonotype was counted a few times. V is TRBV19 and J is TRBJ2-2; 10 positions match TRBD1. V shed 4 bases and J 8 bases; nucleotides not matched to a gene: 7. The germline CDR1 and CDR2 sequences are LNHDA and SQIVND (reference sequence). CDR3 size: 15 residues. Written as DNA, the CDR3 is TGTGCCAGTAGTAAGCCGGGACAGGGGATTGGGGAGCTGTTTTTT. Amino acid sequence: CASSKPGQGIGELFF.

Ten or more counts support this clonotype. The rearrangement joins TRBV4-2 to TRBJ2-1; TRBD1 aligns across 9 bases. V lost 3 bases, J lost 7 bases, and 7 bases stayed unmatched. This CDR3 is 15 amino acids long. The germline gives CDR1 LGHNA, CDR2 YNFKEQ. The CDR3 protein is CASSQGDRVGNEQFF. As DNA, the CDR3 is TGTGCCAGCAGCCAGGGGGACAGGGTTGGAAATGAGCAGTTCTTC.

This clonotype was counted only a few times. The chain joins TRBV5-1 to TRBJ2-7, with D possibly matching TRBD1 (6 bases). The germline CDR1 and CDR2 sequences are SGHRS and YFSETQ. Trimming left V 4 bases short and J 4 bases short, with 15 bases between. The CDR3 is 14 residues long. The CDR3 region has the DNA TGCGCCAGCAGCCGTCGGGACAAGCTATACGAGCAGTACTTC. It is translated as CASSRRDKLYEQYF. Full variable domain (missing parts from reference TRBV5-1 and TRBJ2-7): KAGVTQTPRYLIKTRGQQVTLSCSPISGHRSVSWYQQTPGQGLQFLFEYFSETQRNKGNFPGRFSGRQFSNSRSEMNVSTLELGDSALYLCASSRRDKLYEQYFGPGTRLTVT.

In its sample, this clonotype was seen many times. This chain's CDR3 is CSVNYDRGETQYF. CDR3 DNA: TGCAGCGTCAATTATGACAGGGGGGAGACCCAGTACTTC. The gene calls are TRBV29-1 and TRBJ2-5; 9 nucleotides line up with TRBD1. After removal of 6 bases from V and 5 bases from J, the junction contained 7 bases not matched to a gene. Germline CDR1 SQVTM, CDR2 ANQGSEA. This CDR3 has 13 amino acids.

The table lists this clonotype with many counts. This chain joins TRBV12-3 or TRBV12-4 and TRBJ1-1; TRBD1 matches at 8 bases. With 5 bases clipped from V and 14 bases from J, the junction kept 13 bases outside the gene matches. This CDR3 contains 13 residues. CDR3 sequence: CASSLQTGAVLFF. As DNA, the CDR3 is TGTGCCAGCAGTCTTCAGACAGGGGCCGTCTTGTTCTTT.

At least ten counts were recorded for this clonotype. The CDR3 reads CASSLTGLEETQYF. The CDR3 nucleotides read TGTGCCAGCTCTTTAACAGGGCTAGAAGAGACCCAGTACTTC. The chain recombines TRBV4-2 with TRBJ2-5; D possibly corresponds to TRBD1 (6 bases). Germline loops: CDR1 LGHNA, CDR2 YNFKEQ. CDR3 size: 14 residues. Trimming shortened V by 8 bases and J by 3 bases, and 16 bases separated the two germline ends.

In this sample, this clonotype turned up a few times. This sequence joins TRBV5-5 and TRBJ2-5, with TRBD1 as a possible D gene (5 bases). The CDR3 runs 13 residues. The germline gives CDR1 SGHKS, CDR2 YYEKEE (reference sequence). V dropped 6 bases and J dropped 4 bases, with 13 bases sitting between them. The CDR3 spells CASTKGNRETQYF. The CDR3 bases are TGTGCCAGCACGAAGGGGAATCGAGAGACCCAGTACTTC. Filled out from reference TRBV5-5 and TRBJ2-5, the complete variable domain reads DAGVTQSPTHLIKTRGQQVTLRCSPISGHKSVSWYQQVLGQGPQFIFQYYEKEERGRGNFPDRFSARQFPNYSSELNVNALLLGDSALYLCASTKGNRETQYFGPGTRLLVL.

This chain connects TRBV18 to TRBJ2-7; D call uncertain. CDR1 is KGHSH and CDR2 is LQKENI in the germline V gene. Trimming cost V 2 bases and J 6 bases, with 11 bases left between them. This CDR3 comprises 13 residues. CDR3 nucleotide sequence: TGTGCCAGCTCACCAGGTCCGGGTCGCGAGCAGTACTTC. This sequence encodes CASSPGPGREQYF.